This T cell receptor (beta chain) stems from a study of cytomegalovirus exposure and HLA in healthy donors. Study-level results: Reported performance of the classifier showed diagnosis of cytomegalovirus status with high specificity and sensitivity. Immune exposure was documented only through CMV serostatus. The majority of CMV-associated TCR beta chains were reported as apparently HLA-restricted in a later analysis.

Unrecorded immune exposures were likely, despite nominal health at sampling. Germline V lookup: CDR1 SQVTM, CDR2 ANQGSEA. The CDR3 loop spans 15 amino acids. Trimming removed 2 bases at V and 7 bases at J, with 20 bases between. Amplification used 60 Vbeta primers and 13 Jbeta primers. The data were produced by immunoSEQ multiplex PCR, yet TCRdb's version contains in-frame clones alone and is incomplete. Of some 140,000 clones listed, 60% to 85% are singletons. A word on this clone: As yet, its antigen is unknown.

V is TRBV29-1 and J is TRBJ2-5; maybe TRBD1 (7 bases). The specimen was PBMCs. The clonotype was recovered from a young man in good health and CMV-seronegative. CDR3 in DNA: TGCAGCGTTGAAACGAGGGGCCAGGGGGGATTGACCCAGTACTTC. Its protein is CSVETRGQGGLTQYF.